A selection of T cell receptor beta chains follows, all from one sample in a study of T cells expressing NK-cell markers. After re-calling the 5' RACE reads, TCRdb lists one entry per CDR3 protein, DNA absent. In all, the sample yields some 410,000 distinct CDR3 sequences. Sequenced input: blood T cells: a sorted CD56 or NKG2C T cell subset, CD4+ or CD8+ T cells, or bulk PBMC T cells (not recorded which). All receptors derive from a woman aged 18 to 69 in good health. CDR3s include the opening cysteine and the closing phenylalanine or tryptophan. Fields, in order: V gene, J gene, CDR3 protein.

TRBV6-2/TRBV6-3	TRBJ2-1	CASTDPSGGRNEQFF
TRBV5-6	TRBJ2-1	CASSLGRGGSSYNEQFF
TRBV12-3/TRBV12-4	TRBJ2-4	CASSYRLALWDIQYF
TRBV5-1	TRBJ2-7	CASSLTGSDEQYF
TRBV19	TRBJ1-4	CASGPLLSTNEKLFF
TRBV7-2	TRBJ2-5	CASSLYFRTRRETQYF
TRBV25-1	TRBJ2-7	CASSGGTSGSEQYF
TRBV29-1	TRBJ1-5	CSVIVAGARTIGQPQHF
TRBV25-1	TRBJ2-7	CGSRTGAYEQYF
TRBV12-3/TRBV12-4	TRBJ2-2	CASSFRGQSTGELFF
TRBV20-1	TRBJ1-6	CSARNYGQGRKNSPLHF
TRBV29-1	TRBJ2-5	CSVGWGSEGTQYF
TRBV6-2/TRBV6-3	TRBJ2-5	CASTDGQVPSETQYF
TRBV20-1	TRBJ2-5	CSARDGGRAETQYF
TRBV4-3	TRBJ1-6	CASNIRDSYNSPLHF
TRBV20-1	TRBJ2-1	CSASWLAGLRAHNEQFF